Following are 25 T cell receptor beta chains from one sample sequenced in a study of T-cell memory formation after mild COVID-19. MiXCR, run by TCRdb on the 5' RACE reads, gives a single entry per CDR3 protein. The sample includes tens of thousands of distinct CDR3 sequences, around 30% of them seen just once. Sequencing used PBMCs or a T cell subset sorted from them (not recorded which). These TCRs come from a man in his late teens or twenties who had mild COVID-19 (a few samples of this study predate the infection). Cell type and time point are not known.

The V gene is TRBV7-9, the J gene TRBJ2-5, with 8 bases fitting TRBD2. V lost 5 bases and J lost 1; bases outside the gene matches: 9. The V gene's germline CDR1 is SEHNR and CDR2 FQNEAQ (reference sequence). This CDR3 contains 16 residues. CDR3 bases: TGTGCCAGCAGCGAGGGAATAGCGGGGTCCCAAGAGACCCAGTACTTC. It encodes CASSEGIAGSQETQYF.

This clonotype was seen a handful of times. The rearrangement joins TRBV5-1 to TRBJ2-2, with TRBD1 matching over 8 bases. Germline CDR1 SGHRS, CDR2 YFSETQ. This CDR3 region has 14 residues. The trim removed 3 bases at V and 6 bases at J, leaving 4 bases unmatched. CDR3 DNA: TGCGCCAGCAGCTGGACAGGGTTGGCCGGGGAGCTGTTTTTT. Its translation: CASSWTGLAGELFF.

The chain carries TRBV29-1 and TRBJ1-2; maybe TRBD1 (5 bases). Germline assignment: CDR1 SQVTM and CDR2 ANQGSEA. CDR3 length: 11 residues. The V end was cut by 0 bases, the J end by 7 bases, with 6 bases between. CDR3 sequence reads: CSVEEGVGYTF. As DNA, the CDR3 is TGCAGCGTTGAAGAAGGGGTTGGCTACACCTTC.

This clonotype was detected a few times. V is TRBV20-1 and J is TRBJ1-1; 7 nucleotides align to TRBD1. Germline-derived CDR1 and CDR2 are DFQATT and SNEGSKA (reference sequence). V was clipped by 4 bases and J by 8 bases; unmatched bases: 10. This CDR3 spans 13 amino acids. CDR3 in amino acids: CSAIARQGREAFF. The CDR3, as DNA: TGCAGTGCTATAGCCAGACAGGGCCGAGAAGCTTTCTTT.

This clonotype has more than one count but fewer than ten. The rearrangement uses TRBV12-3 or TRBV12-4 and TRBJ2-3; TRBD2 might be the D (5 bases). The CDR3 runs 11 residues. Between the trimmed V and J ends, which lost 8 bases and 7 bases, there was a span of 10 bases. CDR3 DNA sequence: TGTGCCAGCGGCCTCGGGAATACGCAGTATTTT. This gives the protein CASGLGNTQYF.

This clonotype was counted between two and nine times. The chain couples TRBV6-5 to TRBJ1-1; D unresolved. CDR3 length equals 13 residues. CDR1 is MNHEY, CDR2 SVGAGI, per germline. Between the trimmed V and J ends, which lost 4 bases and 2 bases, there was a span of 8 bases. DNA of the CDR3: TGTGCCAGCAGTTGGCGGGGAAACACTGAAGCTTTCTTT. Translation gives CASSWRGNTEAFF.

There are a few counts of this clonotype. The chain carries TRBV7-2 and TRBJ2-5, with 12 bases fitting TRBD2. The CDR3 has 16 residues. Germline CDR1 and CDR2: SGHTA and FQGNSA. J was trimmed by 0 bases and V by 2 bases; bases with no gene match: 1. The CDR3 is CASSLLAGGYQETQYF. The CDR3 coding sequence is TGTGCCAGCAGCTTACTAGCGGGGGGGTACCAAGAGACCCAGTACTTC.

The rearrangement links TRBV6-5 to TRBJ2-5; D unclear. This CDR3 contains 11 residues. Trimming took off 0 bases at V and 5 bases at J, with 1 base between the two ends. Per germline, CDR1 MNHEY and CDR2 SVGAGI. CDR3 coding DNA: TGTGCCAGCAGTTACTCGGAGACCCAGTACTTC. Translating it yields CASSYSETQYF.

This clonotype has a handful of counts. V usage is TRBV29-1 and J usage is TRBJ2-7; TRBD1 agrees at 8 bases. The CDR3 has 12 residues. V was pared by 7 bases and J by 6 bases, with 8 bases of the junction left unmatched. CDR1 and CDR2 (germline): SQVTM, ANQGSEA. As DNA, the CDR3 is TGCAGCGCTGTTATCGGACAGGGCGAGCAGTACGTC. Amino acids: CSAVIGQGEQYV.

The gene calls are TRBV7-6 and TRBJ2-1; 7 bases match TRBD2. The V gene end was trimmed by 1 base and the J gene end by 15 bases; junction bases not matched to a gene: 6. The CDR3 spans 12 residues. Germline V gene sequence: CDR1 SGHVS, CDR2 FNYEAQ. The CDR3 DNA reads TGTGCCAGCAGCTTAGGGGGGGGTATATGGTTCTTC. Amino acids: CASSLGGGIWFF.

This clonotype was counted a few times. The chain is built from TRBV12-3 or TRBV12-4 and TRBJ2-7; the D gene is possibly TRBD2 (6 bases). Between the trimmed V and J ends, which lost 5 bases and 3 bases, there was a span of 14 bases. The CDR3 is made up of 14 amino acids. For the CDR3, the DNA is TGTGCCAGCAGTCCAGGGACGGGGGACTACGAGCAGTACTTC. It translates to CASSPGTGDYEQYF.

This clonotype was seen a handful of times. This chain uses TRBV4-1 with TRBJ2-2; D assignment may be TRBD1 or TRBD2 (7 bases each). Per germline, CDR1 MGHRA and CDR2 YSYEKL. This CDR3 spans 16 amino acids. Trimming pared 4 bases from V and 1 base from J, leaving 13 bases between. CDR3 coding DNA: TGCGCCAGCAGCCGGGAGGGGACAGTGAACACCGGGGAGCTGTTTTTT. Its translation: CASSREGTVNTGELFF.

CDR3 coding DNA: TGTGCCAGCAGCTTAGCATGGGGACAGGACGCCTCAAACACCGGGGAGCTGTTTTTT. Translated, it gives CASSLAWGQDASNTGELFF. This chain joins TRBV7-6 and TRBJ2-2, with TRBD1 identical over 8 bases. Germline CDR1 SGHVS, CDR2 FNYEAQ. This CDR3 has 19 amino acids. V shed 0 bases, J shed 2 bases, and the junction held 11 bases outside the gene matches.

The rearrangement joins TRBV7-3 to TRBJ2-1; D gene ambiguous. CDR1 and CDR2 from the germline V gene are SGHTA and FQGTGA. The V gene lost 4 bases and the J gene lost 6 bases, with 13 bases spanning the gap. The CDR3 spans 14 residues. CDR3 amino acids: CASSSVERRNEQFF. In DNA, the CDR3 is TGTGCCAGCAGCTCCGTAGAACGGCGCAATGAGCAGTTCTTC.

The J gene is TRBJ2-5, the V gene TRBV20-1, with D perhaps assigned TRBD1 or TRBD2 (5 bases each). Germline CDR1 and CDR2: DFQATT and SNEGSKA (reference sequence). The CDR3 runs 13 residues. CDR3 sequence (DNA): TGCAGCCCACCCGGGGCAACGAAAGAGACCCAGTACTTC. This translates into CSPPGATKETQYF.

In its sample, this clonotype was seen a few times. This sequence joins TRBV11-2 and TRBJ2-3, with D tentatively TRBD2 (7 bases). V lost 3 bases and J lost 0, with 13 bases in between. The CDR3 length is 16 residues. Germline V CDR1 and CDR2: SGHAT, FQNNGV. CDR3 sequence: CASSLGGGLSTDTQYF. Here the CDR3 DNA reads TGTGCCAGCAGCTTGGGGGGGGGCCTCAGCACAGATACGCAGTATTTT.

A few counts support this clonotype. The chain has TRBV12-5 and TRBJ2-1; D may be TRBD1 or TRBD2 (6 bases each). Trimming left V 2 bases short and J 0 bases short, with 23 bases between. Germline-derived CDR1 and CDR2 are LGHNT and FRNRAP. CDR3 size: 20 residues. CDR3 protein: CASGLHLEKWGADSYNEQFF. The DNA for the CDR3 is TGTGCTAGTGGTTTGCACCTCGAGAAATGGGGGGCCGACTCCTACAATGAGCAGTTCTTC.

The gene calls are TRBV7-2 and TRBJ2-3, with 10 bases aligning to TRBD2. V shed 1 base, J shed 4 bases, and the junction held 11 bases outside the gene matches. CDR3 length: 18 amino acids. Germline CDR1 reads SGHTA; CDR2 reads FQGNSA. The DNA of the CDR3 is TGTGCCAGCAGCTTAGGGCCGCCCTCTAGCGGGGGTTCAGATACGCAGTATTTT. Translating gives CASSLGPPSSGGSDTQYF. Looking up the rest from reference TRBV7-2 and TRBJ2-3 gives the full variable domain: GAGVSQSPSNKVTEKGKDVELRCDPISGHTALYWYRQSLGQGLEFLIYFQGNSAPDKSGLPSDRFSAERTGGSVSTLTIQRTQQEDSAVYLCASSLGPPSSGGSDTQYFGPGTRLTVL.

The chain couples TRBV7-9 to TRBJ1-1; 9 bases align to TRBD1. The CDR3 runs to 15 residues. Trimming took 4 bases from V and 2 from J; bases not matched to a gene: 5. The germline V gene encodes CDR1 SEHNR and CDR2 FQNEAQ (reference sequence). This chain's CDR3 is CASSSGTGLNTEAFF. CDR3 DNA: TGTGCCAGCAGCTCCGGGACAGGGCTCAACACTGAAGCTTTCTTT.

In this sample, this clonotype turned up a few times. The chain carries TRBV7-9 and TRBJ2-1, with TRBD2 identical over 8 bases. The V segment lost 1 base and the J segment 2 bases; nucleotides outside the gene matches: 7. This CDR3 has 17 amino acids. Germline V gene sequence: CDR1 SEHNR, CDR2 FQNEAQ (reference sequence). CDR3 nucleotide sequence: TGTGCCAGCAGCTTAGTGGGTAGCGGGGTTACCTACAATGAGCAGTTCTTC. It codes for CASSLVGSGVTYNEQFF.

This clonotype was seen a handful of times. The chain joins TRBV29-1 to TRBJ2-5; no firm D call. V was clipped by 7 bases and J by 4 bases, with 7 bases between them. The CDR3 loop spans 10 amino acids. The V gene's germline CDR1 is SQVTM and CDR2 ANQGSEA. CDR3 nucleotide sequence: TGCAGCGGAATTTTAGAGACCCAGTACTTC. As protein: CSGILETQYF. Using reference TRBV29-1 and TRBJ2-5 for the parts outside the CDR3, the full variable domain is SAVISQKPSRDICQRGTSLTIQCQVDSQVTMMFWYRQQPGQSLTLIATANQGSEATYESGFVIDKFPISRPNLTFSTLTVSNMSPEDSSIYLCSGILETQYFGPGTRLLVL.

This chain links TRBV3-1 with TRBJ1-2; the D gene is possibly TRBD1 (5 bases). The germline gives CDR1 LGHDT, CDR2 YNNKEL (reference sequence). V was shortened by 0 bases and J by 5 bases, with 19 bases between the two germline ends. This CDR3 spans 17 amino acids. In DNA, the CDR3 is TGTGCCAGCAGCCAAGAGGGCAGGGAGACTCCCCTGTATGGCTACACCTTC. Its protein product is CASSQEGRETPLYGYTF.

Relative to its sample, this clonotype is medium-sized. V gene TRBV4-2 combines with J gene TRBJ2-5; 7 nucleotides agree with TRBD2. V lost 1 base, J lost 2 bases, and 1 base stayed unmatched. Germline CDR1 LGHNA, CDR2 YNFKEQ. The CDR3 sequence is 14 residues long. The CDR3 sequence is CASSQGLAQETQYF. The CDR3 DNA follows: TGTGCCAGCAGCCAAGGACTAGCTCAAGAGACCCAGTACTTC.

In this sample, this clonotype turned up a few times. The chain recombines TRBV5-1 with TRBJ1-4; the D gene is possibly TRBD1 (5 bases). The CDR3 length is 15 residues. Germline values: CDR1 SGHRS, CDR2 YFSETQ. Trimming took off 6 bases at V and 8 bases at J, with 20 bases between the two ends. Written as DNA, the CDR3 is TGCGCCAGCACCGCCACGGGGGGACCGGGGGAAAAACTGTTTTTT. It specifies CASTATGGPGEKLFF.

The chain employs TRBV4-1 and TRBJ1-2; no clear D. V was pared by 0 bases and J by 4 bases, with 21 bases between. Germline CDR1 and CDR2: MGHRA and YSYEKL. The CDR3 contains 18 residues. The CDR3 loop reads CASSQDPVKGGYSYGYTF. CDR3 sequence (DNA): TGCGCCAGCAGCCAAGATCCAGTAAAGGGAGGGTATAGCTATGGCTACACCTTC.